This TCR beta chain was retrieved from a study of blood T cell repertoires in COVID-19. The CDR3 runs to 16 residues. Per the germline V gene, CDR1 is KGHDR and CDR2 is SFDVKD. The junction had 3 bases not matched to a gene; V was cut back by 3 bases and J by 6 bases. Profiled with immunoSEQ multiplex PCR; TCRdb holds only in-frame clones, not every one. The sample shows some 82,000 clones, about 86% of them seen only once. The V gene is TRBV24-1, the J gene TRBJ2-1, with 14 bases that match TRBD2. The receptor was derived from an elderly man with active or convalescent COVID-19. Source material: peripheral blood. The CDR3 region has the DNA TGTGCCACCAGTGATCCAGGACTAGCGGGAGGCAATGAGCAGTTCTTC. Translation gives CATSDPGLAGGNEQFF.